Presented here are 22 T cell receptor beta chains from one specimen sequenced in a study of a mutant IDH1 vaccine in newly diagnosed glioma. Time point described: week 47, end of study. Each vaccine dose was 300 ug of mutant IDH1 20-mer peptide, with topical imiquimod. TCRdb's copy holds only in-frame clones and misses some; the assay was immunoSEQ multiplex PCR. This table has approximately 58,000 clones, 75% to 90% appearing once. These receptors have no identified antigens. Here the sequenced sample was PBMCs, taken from a glioma patient whose treatment included an IDH1 peptide vaccine. Source of these receptors: a young man with glioma.

This clone was seen only a few times. This sequence joins TRBV5-1 and TRBJ1-1, with 8 bases identical to TRBD1. CDR3 length: 15 amino acids. Per the germline V gene, CDR1 is SGHRS and CDR2 is YFSETQ. Trimming at V came to 4 bases and at J to 5 bases, leaving 10 bases not matched to a gene. This CDR3 is CASSNEPGGFTEAFF. As DNA, the CDR3 is TGCGCCAGCAGCAACGAGCCAGGGGGCTTTACTGAAGCTTTCTTT.

This chain uses TRBV4-2 with TRBJ2-1; D gene ambiguous. CDR1 is LGHNA and CDR2 is YNFKEQ in the germline V gene. V was cut by 1 base and J by 3 bases, with 16 bases left in between. The CDR3 runs to 17 residues. CDR3 sequence: CASSQVGQLGFYNEQFF. DNA for the CDR3: TGTGCCAGCAGCCAAGTTGGCCAGCTCGGGTTCTACAATGAGCAGTTCTTC.

This chain connects TRBV5-5 to TRBJ2-7; D is unresolved. The CDR3 runs to 14 residues. Germline CDR1 and CDR2: SGHKS and YYEKEE (reference sequence). V was shortened by 2 bases and J by 7 bases, with 16 bases between the two germline ends. In DNA form, the CDR3 reads TGTGCCAGCAGCTTTCGAGCCCCAACTGATGAGCAGTACTTC. This translates into CASSFRAPTDEQYF.

Only one count was recorded for this clone. J is TRBJ1-2 and V is TRBV5-6; 8 nucleotides match TRBD1. Losses at the gene ends were 3 bases for V and 8 bases for J; bases not matched to a gene: 9. From germline, CDR1 is SGHDT and CDR2 YYEEEE. This CDR3 contains 14 residues. The CDR3 here is CASSSWTGSGGYTF. The CDR3, as DNA: TGTGCCAGCAGCTCCTGGACAGGGTCGGGAGGCTACACCTTC.

A word on this clone: Other DNA sequences within the sample encode an identical CDR3. The V gene is TRBV4-1, the J gene TRBJ1-1; 7 positions agree with TRBD1. The CDR3 runs 16 residues. Germline assignment: CDR1 MGHRA and CDR2 YSYEKL. Unmatched junction bases numbered 13, after V lost 2 bases and J lost 7 bases. CDR3 loop: CASSQTLDRSLDEAFF. In DNA, the CDR3 is TGCGCCAGCAGCCAAACTTTGGACAGGTCCCTTGATGAAGCTTTCTTT.

V gene TRBV7-8 combines with J gene TRBJ2-5, with 14 bases fitting TRBD2. This CDR3 contains 18 residues. V lost 0 bases to trimming and J lost 5 bases; unmatched junction nucleotides: 8. In germline, CDR1 is SGHVS, CDR2 FQNEAQ. The CDR3 loop is CASSLARTSGGPRETQYF. CDR3 DNA sequence: TGTGCCAGCAGCTTAGCGCGGACTAGCGGGGGGCCGAGGGAGACCCAGTACTTC.

CDR3 amino acids: CASSEESGGFHGYFF. The CDR3 nucleotides read TGTGCCAGCAGTGAAGAGAGCGGGGGTTTTCATGGGTACTTCTTT. This chain uses TRBV6-1 with TRBJ1-1; tentative D call: TRBD1 (5 bases). Germline V gene sequence: CDR1 MNHNS, CDR2 SASEGT. The CDR3 is 15 amino acids. The germline V and J ends were trimmed by 1 base and 14 bases, with 23 bases remaining between them.

The V and J genes are TRBV9 and TRBJ1-2, with D tentatively TRBD1 (5 bases). Germline-derived CDR1 and CDR2 are SGDLS and YYNGEE. The CDR3 is 16 amino acids. Trimming removed 3 bases from V and 3 bases from J, with 18 bases in between. The CDR3 region is CASSDATGRDHYGYTF. The CDR3 DNA reads as TGTGCCAGCAGCGATGCCACGGGCAGGGACCACTATGGCTACACCTTC.

The J gene is TRBJ2-7, the V gene TRBV15, with D hard to call. This CDR3 region has 12 residues. V lost 0 bases and J 9 bases, leaving 9 bases between the germline ends. Germline-derived CDR1 and CDR2 are LNHNV and YYDKDF (reference sequence). DNA of the CDR3: TGTGCCACCAGCAGAGATGAGATGGGGCAGTACTTC. It is translated as CATSRDEMGQYF.

This clone has only one observation. The rearrangement links TRBV6-6 to TRBJ1-6; D gene unclear. Deletions cut 8 bases from V and 0 bases from J, with 14 bases between. The length of the CDR3 is 16 residues. CDR1 and CDR2 (germline): MNHNY, SVGAGI (reference sequence). CDR3 bases: TGTGCCAGCGCCAAGGTTCAGAGCTCCTATAATTCACCCCTCCACTTT. It is translated as CASAKVQSSYNSPLHF.

This clone was seen just once. The chain has TRBV6-5 and TRBJ1-2; tentatively, D is TRBD1 (6 bases). The V end lost 6 bases, the J end lost 4 bases, and 12 bases lay between the germline ends. Germline values: CDR1 MNHEY, CDR2 SVGAGI. The CDR3 sequence is 13 residues long. The CDR3 sequence is CASSQGSGYGYTF. The CDR3, as DNA: TGTGCCAGCAGCCAGGGGAGTGGCTATGGCTACACCTTC.

The V call is TRBV5-8, the J call TRBJ1-5, with a weak D call TRBD1 (5 bases). V was clipped by 0 bases and J by 4 bases, with 11 bases between them. Germline CDR1 reads SGHTS; CDR2 reads YDEGEE. The CDR3 is 15 residues long. DNA of the CDR3: TGTGCCAGCAGCTTGGGGACACTAGGTAATCAGCCCCAGCATTTT. Its translation: CASSLGTLGNQPQHF.

This chain uses TRBV27 with TRBJ1-2; D not resolved. Germline values: CDR1 MNHEY, CDR2 SMNVEV (reference sequence). The CDR3 runs 15 residues. V was cut by 4 bases and J by 4 bases, with 16 bases left in between. CDR3 in amino acids: CASSWVPPSGYGYTF. CDR3 sequence (DNA): TGTGCCAGCAGTTGGGTCCCCCCCTCGGGCTATGGCTACACCTTC.

The genes are TRBV5-1 and TRBJ1-1; D may be TRBD1 (6 bases). Germline CDR1 and CDR2: SGHRS and YFSETQ. Trimming pared 2 bases from V and 1 base from J, leaving 9 bases between. There are 14 residues in the CDR3. The chain's CDR3 is CASSFQGQNTEAFF. The CDR3 coding sequence is TGCGCCAGCAGCTTCCAGGGACAGAACACTGAAGCTTTCTTT.

In this sample, this clone turned up once. This sequence joins TRBV19 and TRBJ1-2; D may be TRBD1 (6 bases). V was trimmed by 9 bases and J by 8 bases, leaving 25 bases between them. The CDR3 loop spans 15 amino acids. Germline assignment: CDR1 LNHDA and CDR2 SQIVND (reference sequence). The DNA of the CDR3 is TGTGCCAGCTCACTACGGCAGGGGAATTCATTCGGCTACACCTTC. It specifies CASSLRQGNSFGYTF.

This clone showed up just once. The chain recombines TRBV25-1 with TRBJ2-3; 8 bases align to TRBD1. There are 15 residues in the CDR3. The V and J ends lost 3 bases and 2 bases, in that order; junction bases with no gene match: 4. The germline V gene has CDR1 MGHDK and CDR2 SYGVNS. CDR3 loop: CASSDTGGTTDTQYF. The CDR3 DNA is TGTGCCAGCAGTGACACAGGGGGGACCACAGATACGCAGTATTTT.

This clone was picked up a small number of times. The CDR3 spells CASTTPAAELTHF. The CDR3 bases are TGTGCCAGCACCACCCCGGCGGCAGAACTTACGCATTTT. The V gene is TRBV28, the J gene TRBJ1-5, with D hard to call. Trimming pared 7 bases from V and 15 bases from J, leaving 22 bases between. The CDR3 is made up of 13 amino acids. Germline assignment: CDR1 MDHEN and CDR2 SYDVKM.

A single count supports this clone. The J gene is TRBJ2-2, the V gene TRBV15; possibly TRBD1 for D (6 bases). CDR1 LNHNV and CDR2 YYDKDF come from the germline V gene (reference sequence). The CDR3 is 20 amino acids. Trimming removed 3 bases at V and 3 bases at J, with 26 bases between. In nucleotides, the CDR3 is TGTGCCACCAGCAGCTTATCCGTAGGGGGTTCGCTCTCCTACACCGGGGAGCTGTTTTTT. It encodes CATSSLSVGGSLSYTGELFF.

The rearrangement links TRBV19 to TRBJ1-1; TRBD1 matches at 7 bases. The CDR3 runs 17 residues. V lost 3 bases, J lost 0 bases, and 10 bases stayed unmatched. Per the germline V gene, CDR1 is LNHDA and CDR2 is SQIVND (reference sequence). The CDR3 nucleotides read TGTGCCAGTAGTATGGACAGGATGAGGGTTGTGAACACTGAAGCTTTCTTT. Protein sequence: CASSMDRMRVVNTEAFF.

The rearrangement uses TRBV28 and TRBJ1-5, with D unclear. Trimming removed 6 bases from V and 4 bases from J, with 7 bases in between. This CDR3 has 12 amino acids. The V gene's germline CDR1 is MDHEN and CDR2 SYDVKM. CDR3 coding DNA: TGTGCCAGCAGCCTGCTTAATCAGCCCCAGCATTTT. This codes for CASSLLNQPQHF.

The V gene is TRBV19, the J gene TRBJ2-5; D gene uncertain. The CDR3 sequence is 12 residues long. Trimming shortened V by 4 bases and J by 5 bases, and 8 bases separated the two germline ends. The germline V gene has CDR1 LNHDA and CDR2 SQIVND (reference sequence). CDR3: CASSKLGETQYF. The CDR3, as DNA: TGTGCCAGTAGTAAATTGGGGGAGACCCAGTACTTC.

The V and J genes are TRBV2 and TRBJ1-1; D not certain. V was shortened by 4 bases and J by 4 bases, with 19 bases between the two germline ends. Germline CDR1 is SNHLY and CDR2 is FYNNEI. The CDR3 runs 16 residues. As DNA, the CDR3 is TGTGCCAGCAGTGCCCTGGGTCGACTACGCGGCACTGAAGCTTTCTTT. Translation gives CASSALGRLRGTEAFF.